A selection of T cell receptor beta chains follows, all from one sample in a study of regulatory T cells in long-lasting Graves disease. MiXCR was run by TCRdb on the multiplex PCR reads, yielding one entry per CDR3 protein. In the table there are about 540,000 distinct CDR3 sequences, around an eighth of which are singletons. The sample also formed part of further work on T cells in Graves' hyperthyroidism and ophthalmopathy.

Source: peripheral blood mononuclear cells (PBMCs), taken at new diagnosis, from a patient treated with antithyroid drugs. The origin of the receptors is a man aged 30 to 45 with Graves disease. The CDR3 runs from the conserved cysteine through the conserved F or W. D genes are given only for firm matches. Size values are once, few and many counts, or a class for expanded clones, and some rows have none.

cdr3_length | d_call | j_call | clone_size | v_call | cdr3_aa | cdr3_nt
19 | TRBD2 | TRBJ2-1 | many | TRBV12-3/TRBV12-4 | CASSLEGTSGGPGSYEQFF | TGTGCCAGCAGTTTAGAGGGGACTAGCGGGGGCCCGGGGAGCTATGAGCAGTTCTTC
14 | TRBD1 | TRBJ1-4 | many | TRBV7-9 | CASSSGQAPEKLFF | TGTGCCAGCAGCTCCGGACAGGCGCCTGAAAAACTGTTTTTT
12 | TRBD1 | TRBJ2-7 | many | TRBV24-1 | CATQGQNYEQYF | TGTGCCACCCAGGGACAGAACTACGAGCAGTACTTC
14 | NA | TRBJ1-1 | NA | TRBV19 | CASSASGVNTEAFF | TGTGCCAGTAGTGCGTCGGGAGTAAACACTGAAGCTTTCTTT
14 | TRBD2 | TRBJ2-7 | many | TRBV20-1 | CSARDRGLAHEQYF | TGCAGTGCTAGAGATCGGGGACTAGCCCACGAGCAGTACTTC
12 | NA | TRBJ2-1 | many | TRBV30 | CAWSVLSYEQFF | TGTGCCTGGAGTGTACTGAGTTATGAGCAGTTCTTC
14 | NA | TRBJ2-1 | NA | TRBV14 | CASSPRQVVNEQFF | TGTGCCAGCAGCCCAAGACAGGTGGTCAATGAGCAGTTCTTC
15 | TRBD1 | TRBJ2-7 | many | TRBV19 | CASKRETGSSYEQYF | TGTGCCAGCAAAAGAGAGACAGGGAGCTCCTACGAGCAGTACTTC
14 | NA | TRBJ2-2 | once | TRBV6-5 | CASSYSSGTGELFF | TGTGCCAGCAGTTACTCGAGTGGTACCGGGGAGCTGTTTTTT
14 | TRBD1 | TRBJ1-3 | NA | TRBV6-1 | CASSERDRGNTIYF | TGTGCCAGCAGTGAACGGGACAGGGGGAACACCATATATTTT
15 | NA | TRBJ2-5 | NA | TRBV7-8 | CASSARRGFHETQYF | TGTGCCAGCAGCGCCCGCCGGGGGTTTCACGAGACCCAGTACTTC
15 | NA | TRBJ2-1 | many | TRBV12-3/TRBV12-4 | CASTLPGRAYNEQFF | TGTGCCAGCACCCTCCCGGGCAGGGCCTACAATGAGCAGTTCTTC
13 | NA | TRBJ2-7 | many | TRBV11-1 | CASSLAHRGEEYF | TGTGCCAGCAGCTTAGCGCATCGGGGCGAGGAGTACTTC
14 | NA | TRBJ1-2 | many | TRBV7-9 | CASSLDGSAGGYTF | TGTGCCAGCAGCTTAGACGGGAGCGCAGGTGGCTACACCTTC
15 | TRBD2 | TRBJ2-1 | few | TRBV19 | CASSKAGGQYNEQFF | TGTGCCAGTAGTAAAGCGGGAGGGCAGTACAATGAGCAGTTCTTC
14 | TRBD2 | TRBJ2-7 | many | TRBV5-1 | CASSSSAGAYEQYF | TGCGCCAGCAGCTCCTCTGCGGGAGCCTACGAGCAGTACTTC
12 | NA | TRBJ1-2 | many | TRBV6-1 | CASSKRGSGYTF | TGTGCCAGCAGTAAAAGAGGATCCGGCTACACCTTC
14 | NA | TRBJ2-5 | NA | TRBV6-5 | CASSYSWRPETQYF | TGTGCCAGCAGTTACTCATGGAGACCAGAGACCCAGTACTTC
16 | NA | TRBJ2-2 | few | TRBV5-1 | CASSLGTLGLSGELFF | TGCGCCAGCAGCTTAGGGACTCTTGGCCTATCCGGGGAGCTGTTTTTT
11 | NA | TRBJ2-5 | many | TRBV11-2 | CASTLGGTQYF | TGTGCCAGCACCCTCGGGGGGACCCAGTACTTC
14 | NA | TRBJ2-2 | many | TRBV6-1 | CATPGSPSTGELFF | TGTGCCACCCCGGGATCGCCGAGTACCGGGGAGCTGTTTTTT
14 | NA | TRBJ2-3 | NA | TRBV6-4 | CASSDSTSTDTQYF | TGTGCCAGCAGTGACTCGACTAGCACAGATACGCAGTATTTT